These 5 T cell receptor beta chains originate from one sample sequenced in a study of cytomegalovirus exposure and HLA in healthy donors. The repertoire was sequenced with immunoSEQ multiplex PCR; TCRdb's copy has only in-frame clones and lacks some. The data contain approximately 160,000 clones, 80% to 90% of them seen just once; the ten biggest clones take up 2% to 2.5%. Sequencing used PBMCs. The source is a woman under 30 in good health and CMV-seronegative.

V usage is TRBV18 and J usage is TRBJ2-7; D is perhaps TRBD2 (7 bases). Germline lookup yields CDR1 KGHSH and CDR2 LQKENI. Trimming took off 0 bases at V and 8 bases at J, with 14 bases between the two ends. This CDR3 has 14 residues. CDR3 protein: CASSPPSGGGKQYF. The CDR3 coding sequence is TGTGCCAGCTCACCACCATCGGGGGGCGGGAAGCAGTACTTC.

The chain carries TRBV29-1 and TRBJ2-7; 13 bases are a match to TRBD2. The CDR3 sequence is 15 residues long. Trimming removed 5 bases from V and 5 bases from J; junction bases left unmatched: 9. Germline CDR1 SQVTM, CDR2 ANQGSEA. The CDR3 region has the DNA TGCAGCGTTTTCACTAGCGGGAGGGCCGCAGACGAGCAGTACTTC. Protein sequence: CSVFTSGRAADEQYF.

The chain uses TRBV6-6 and TRBJ2-7; TRBD1 matches at 9 bases. After removal of 10 bases from V and 1 base from J, the junction contained 14 bases not matched to a gene. Germline V CDR1 and CDR2: MNHNY, SVGAGI (reference sequence). The CDR3 is made up of 16 amino acids. DNA of the CDR3: TGTGCCACCGCCAACCTCCCGGGACAGGGTTCCTACGAGCAGTACTTC. Its translation is CATANLPGQGSYEQYF.

This clone was recorded only once. This chain connects TRBV6-5 to TRBJ1-1; maybe TRBD1 (5 bases). Trimming pared 10 bases from V and 5 bases from J, leaving 20 bases between. Germline V gene lookup returns CDR1 MNHEY and CDR2 SVGAGI. The CDR3 totals 14 residues. This CDR3 is CAISADPGGTEAFF. DNA of the CDR3: TGTGCCATCAGCGCGGACCCGGGGGGGACTGAAGCTTTCTTT.

CDR3 sequence: CASSRTGWDSPLHF. CDR3 nucleotide sequence: TGTGCCAGCAGTCGGACAGGGTGGGATTCACCCCTCCACTTT. The chain recombines TRBV6-1 with TRBJ1-6; 8 bases match TRBD1. Germline trimming cut 5 bases from V and 8 bases from J; bases unmatched to any gene: 5. The CDR3 has 14 amino acids. The germline V gene has CDR1 MNHNS and CDR2 SASEGT.